The 11 T cell receptor beta chains presented below share a single source sample, sequenced in a study of T cell repertoires in cytomegalovirus infection. MiXCR, applied by TCRdb to the reads, yields one record per CDR3 protein. The profile shows fewer than 300,000 distinct CDR3 sequences, roughly 26% of them singletons. The source material was PBMCs. The receptors shown here come from a human donor in good health (CMV status not recorded). Some clones in this sample may be carry-over from other donors' samples.

The rearrangement links TRBV10-3 to TRBJ1-5, with D perhaps TRBD1 (5 bases). Trimming took 3 bases from V and 5 from J, leaving 11 bases between them. The CDR3 totals 14 residues. CDR1 and CDR2 from the germline V gene are ENHRY and SYGVKD. The CDR3: CAISEGEMDQPQHF. The CDR3 DNA sequence: TGTGCCATCAGTGAAGGGGAGATGGATCAGCCCCAGCATTTT.

J is TRBJ1-3 and V is TRBV12-3 or TRBV12-4; 9 bases map to TRBD1. Trimming took 5 bases from V and 3 from J; bases not matched to a gene: 5. The CDR3 extends over 15 amino acids. The CDR3 DNA follows: TGTGCCAGCAGTACGGGGACAGGGTATGGAAACACCATATATTTT. Residues: CASSTGTGYGNTIYF.

This clonotype was counted only a few times. The CDR3 DNA follows: TGCGCTGGGGAGAGGAACAATGAGCAGTTCTTC. Translating gives CAGERNNEQFF. The rearrangement uses TRBV20-1 and TRBJ2-1; D might be TRBD2 (5 bases). CDR1 is DFQATT, CDR2 SNEGSKA, per germline (reference sequence). This CDR3 has 11 residues.

The V call is TRBV12-3 or TRBV12-4, the J call TRBJ2-2; 7 positions match TRBD1. J gave up 1 base and V 6 bases, and 5 bases lay outside the gene matches. The CDR3 contains 15 residues. Written as DNA, the CDR3 is TGTGCCAGCAGACCTCGGGACAGGAACACCGGGGAGCTGTTTTTT. The encoded protein is CASRPRDRNTGELFF.

This chain links TRBV28 with TRBJ1-2; D ambiguous. The V end was cut by 7 bases, the J end by 0 bases, with 24 bases between. Per germline, CDR1 MDHEN and CDR2 SYDVKM. The CDR3 has 18 residues. CDR3 loop: CASTTTGPSYPTNYGYTF. The CDR3 DNA reads TGTGCCAGCACCACCACGGGCCCTTCTTACCCTACTAACTATGGCTACACCTTC.

This sequence joins TRBV29-1 and TRBJ2-6; D call uncertain. The CDR3 covers 13 residues. From germline, CDR1 is SQVTM and CDR2 ANQGSEA. The ends were cut back, 4 bases at V and 2 bases at J, with 6 bases in the middle. The CDR3 region has the DNA TGCAGCGTTGCAGTAACTGGGGCCAACGTCCTGACTTTC. It translates to CSVAVTGANVLTF.

The rearrangement joins TRBV5-6 to TRBJ2-1; the match to TRBD2 covers 7 bases. Germline CDR1 SGHDT, CDR2 YYEEEE. V gave up 0 bases and J gave up 4 bases; unmatched junction bases: 4. CDR3 length: 15 amino acids. The CDR3 sequence is CASSLAVGGYNEQFF. In nucleotides, the CDR3 is TGTGCCAGCAGCTTGGCGGTGGGGGGGTACAATGAGCAGTTCTTC.

The chain is built from TRBV25-1 and TRBJ2-5; D is ambiguous. Trimming left V 1 base short and J 1 base short, with 7 bases between. In germline, CDR1 is MGHDK, CDR2 SYGVNS. The CDR3 runs to 14 residues. The CDR3 reads CASSESRVQETQYF. The DNA for the CDR3 is TGTGCCAGCAGTGAATCAAGGGTCCAAGAGACCCAGTACTTC.

This clonotype has a count of ten or more. The chain is built from TRBV7-2 and TRBJ2-7, with 7 bases matching TRBD1. This CDR3 contains 15 residues. Germline CDR1 and CDR2: SGHTA and FQGNSA. The J segment lost 3 bases and the V segment lost 5 bases, leaving 10 bases of the junction unmatched. The CDR3 is CASSQPGTENYEQYF. Here the CDR3 DNA reads TGTGCCAGCAGCCAACCTGGGACAGAAAACTACGAGCAGTACTTC. Based on the CDR3 plus reference TRBV7-2 and TRBJ2-7, the full variable domain is GAGVSQSPSNKVTEKGKDVELRCDPISGHTALYWYRQSLGQGLEFLIYFQGNSAPDKSGLPSDRFSAERTGGSVSTLTIQRTQQEDSAVYLCASSQPGTENYEQYFGPGTRLTVT.

This chain connects TRBV12-3 or TRBV12-4 to TRBJ2-5, with a tentative D call TRBD1 (7 bases). This CDR3 has 15 amino acids. Trimming left V 2 bases short and J 4 bases short, with 14 bases between. The CDR3 region is CASSLPQGGAETQYF. The CDR3 DNA reads as TGTGCCAGCAGTTTACCCCAGGGGGGAGCAGAGACCCAGTACTTC.

V is TRBV7-2 and J is TRBJ1-5; D not resolved. The CDR3 has 13 residues. V was trimmed by 5 bases and J by 5 bases, leaving 10 bases between them. Per the germline V gene, CDR1 is SGHTA and CDR2 is FQGNSA. The CDR3, as DNA: TGTGCCAGCAGCCCCAAGTGGGATCAGCCCCAGCATTTT. This encodes CASSPKWDQPQHF.